This entry features one T cell receptor (beta chain) sequence. Compared with germline, one end of the junction differs, possibly owing to a read error. The treatment denotes: randomized to nivolumab then ipilimumab (arm A) or the reverse (arm B). No patient had prior DNA-damaging chemotherapy. CDR1 and CDR2 (germline): SGDLS, YYNGEE. The CDR3 totals 16 residues. This specimen comes from a study of sequential checkpoint blockade in melanoma. Here immunoSEQ multiplex PCR was the method, and the copy in TCRdb shows in-frame clones only, minus some. The sample shows more than 7,000 clones, around two thirds of them seen only once.

This chain connects TRBV9 to TRBJ1-2; D is uncertain. The source is a human donor with melanoma. The material sequenced was CD8+ T cells sorted from blood (inferred from file names), taken from a patient given nivolumab and ipilimumab in sequence. CDR3 DNA: TGTGCCAGCAGCTTTACGGGATTGGCAGTAGACTATGACTACACCTTC. This gives the protein CASSFTGLAVDYDYTF.